The rows below give T cell receptor beta chains drawn from one sample of a study of glioma-infiltrating T cells after dendritic cell vaccination. Generated by immunoSEQ multiplex PCR, the TCRdb table keeps only in-frame clones and is missing some. The sample consists of about 90,000 clones, roughly four fifths of them appearing once. The material was blood, obtained after dendritic cell vaccination. Source of these receptors: a human donor with glioblastoma. The CDR3 runs from the conserved cysteine through the conserved F or W. The D gene is left open where the match is weak. Size is stated for part of the rows, as once, few or many counts, or as a class when the clone is expanded.

j_gene: TRBJ2-5; d_gene: -; abundance: -; v_gene: TRBV19; CDR3nt: TGTGCCAGTAGTCTCGGGTGGGAGGAGACCCAGTACTTC; CDR3aa: CASSLGWEETQYF
j_gene: TRBJ1-3; d_gene: -; abundance: -; v_gene: TRBV4-1; CDR3nt: TGCGCCAGCAGCCCGAGGAACTCTGGAAACACCATATATTTT; CDR3aa: CASSPRNSGNTIYF
j_gene: TRBJ1-2; d_gene: TRBD1; abundance: -; v_gene: TRBV19; CDR3nt: TGTGCCAGTAGTACCCAACGGACAGGGGGCGCGGGTAACTATGGCTACACCTTC; CDR3aa: CASSTQRTGGAGNYGYTF
j_gene: TRBJ2-7; d_gene: TRBD1; abundance: many; v_gene: TRBV6-5; CDR3nt: TGTGCCAGCAGATCCTCCGGGGACAGCCTGGGCGAGCAGTACTTC; CDR3aa: CASRSSGDSLGEQYF
j_gene: TRBJ2-3; d_gene: TRBD2; abundance: -; v_gene: TRBV7-6; CDR3nt: TGTGCCAGCAGCCCGAAATCATCTGGGGAGGGGTTATTACGTGGCACAGATACGCAGTATTTT; CDR3aa: CASSPKSSGEGLLRGTDTQYF
j_gene: TRBJ2-6; d_gene: TRBD2; abundance: -; v_gene: TRBV5-1; CDR3nt: TGCGCCAGCAGCTTAGAACCCCCGGGACTAGCGGGCTCTGGGGCCAACGTCCTGACTTTC; CDR3aa: CASSLEPPGLAGSGANVLTF
j_gene: TRBJ1-4; d_gene: TRBD1; abundance: -; v_gene: TRBV6-7; CDR3nt: TGTGCCAGCAGTTACCACCCGGGACAGGGCTGTATAGACGAAAAACTGTTTTTT; CDR3aa: CASSYHPGQGCIDEKLFF
j_gene: TRBJ1-1; d_gene: -; abundance: once; v_gene: TRBV5-4; CDR3nt: TGTGCCAGCAGCTTGCGAGCCGGGGTCACTGAAGCTTTCTTT; CDR3aa: CASSLRAGVTEAFF
j_gene: TRBJ2-2; d_gene: -; abundance: once; v_gene: TRBV15; CDR3nt: TGTGCCACCAGCAGAGATGAGAGGTGGGACACCGGGGAGCTGTTTTTT; CDR3aa: CATSRDERWDTGELFF
j_gene: TRBJ2-7; d_gene: -; abundance: -; v_gene: TRBV7-9; CDR3nt: TGTGCCAGCAGCTTAATGGAGGGTGGGAGCTCCTACGAGCAGTACTTC; CDR3aa: CASSLMEGGSSYEQYF
j_gene: TRBJ1-6; d_gene: TRBD1; abundance: few; v_gene: TRBV2; CDR3nt: TGTGCCAGCAGACGGACAGGGGCCTCTTCACCCCTCCACTTT; CDR3aa: CASRRTGASSPLHF
j_gene: TRBJ2-1; d_gene: -; abundance: -; v_gene: TRBV7-8; CDR3nt: TGTGCCAGCAGCTTAGGGTCTGATAGCTCCTACAATGAGCAGTTCTTC; CDR3aa: CASSLGSDSSYNEQFF
j_gene: TRBJ1-5; d_gene: -; abundance: -; v_gene: TRBV7-2; CDR3nt: TGTGCCAGCAGCTTAGTGGCCCCCAATCAGCCCCAGCATTTT; CDR3aa: CASSLVAPNQPQHF
j_gene: TRBJ2-2; d_gene: -; abundance: -; v_gene: TRBV5-6; CDR3nt: TGTGCCAGCAGCTTGAGTCCAGGGGCCACCGGGGAGCTGTTTTTT; CDR3aa: CASSLSPGATGELFF
j_gene: TRBJ2-1; d_gene: TRBD2; abundance: -; v_gene: TRBV4-3; CDR3nt: TGCGCCAGCAGCCGGACTAGCGGGGGTAACCAGGGAAATGAGCAGTTCTTC; CDR3aa: CASSRTSGGNQGNEQFF
j_gene: TRBJ1-3; d_gene: -; abundance: -; v_gene: TRBV6-5; CDR3nt: TGTGCCAGCATTCAGTTTGGGGACTTGAGAAACACCATATATTTT; CDR3aa: CASIQFGDLRNTIYF
j_gene: TRBJ2-3; d_gene: -; abundance: -; v_gene: TRBV9; CDR3nt: TGTGCCAGCAGCCCCCTGGGCGGAGAACTGGCAGAGGGTACGCAGTATTTT; CDR3aa: CASSPLGGELAEGTQYF
j_gene: TRBJ2-7; d_gene: -; abundance: -; v_gene: TRBV4-2; CDR3nt: TGTGCCAGCAGCCATTTAGGGAGGCAAATCGGGGACGAGCAGTACTTC; CDR3aa: CASSHLGRQIGDEQYF
j_gene: TRBJ1-2; d_gene: -; abundance: -; v_gene: TRBV19; CDR3nt: TGTGCCAGTATCGAGACCAGGGGACGAGCTAACTATGGCTACACCTTC; CDR3aa: CASIETRGRANYGYTF
j_gene: TRBJ1-2; d_gene: TRBD1; abundance: -; v_gene: TRBV15; CDR3nt: TGTGCCACCAGCAGAGATAGACAGGGGGCGCCGGATGGCTACACCTTC; CDR3aa: CATSRDRQGAPDGYTF
j_gene: TRBJ1-3; d_gene: TRBD1; abundance: -; v_gene: TRBV11-2; CDR3nt: TGTGCCAGCAGCTTTTCAGGGGATGGGACAGCAAACACCATATATTTT; CDR3aa: CASSFSGDGTANTIYF
j_gene: TRBJ1-5; d_gene: -; abundance: -; v_gene: TRBV12-5; CDR3nt: TGTGCTAGTGGTTTGGTACTAGTGGGCAGGAGCAATCAGCCCCAGCATTTT; CDR3aa: CASGLVLVGRSNQPQHF